The TCR beta chain under discussion was sequenced for a study of shared clonotypes between healthy human individuals. The table came from immunoSEQ multiplex PCR; TCRdb's copy has only in-frame clones and leaves some out. The sample consists of about 2 million clones, 85% to 95% of them appearing once. The source material was naive CD4+ T cells sorted from blood. Stated subset: CD45RA+ positively selected. This receptor was identified in a man in his late teens or twenties in good health.

CDR3 loop: CASSLQGAESGYTF. The DNA for the CDR3 is TGTGCCAGCAGTTTACAGGGGGCGGAGAGTGGCTACACCTTC. The rearrangement links TRBV6-1 to TRBJ1-2; TRBD1 agrees at 9 bases. V shed 5 bases and J 7 bases; nucleotides not matched to a gene: 8. The germline V gene encodes CDR1 MNHNS and CDR2 SASEGT. There are 14 residues in the CDR3.